The entry that follows covers one T cell receptor (beta chain) sequence. Its antigen target is currently unknown. No qualities accompany the bases; no much larger clone lies one base away. The CDR3 spans 15 residues, from the cysteine through the phenylalanine. This entry keeps only the CDR3 DNA: 45 bases, framed from base 1. According to the germline V gene, CDR1 reads SGHAT and CDR2 reads FQNNGV. Trimming accounts for 1 base at V and 0 bases at J, while the number of junction bases matched to no gene is 0. Whole blood was collected in K2EDTA tubes by collaborating institutions according to the institutions' own protocols. For TCRbeta analysis, collaborators shipped samples as frozen whole blood, isolated PBMCs, or DNA extracted from either of those sample types. TCRbeta CDR3 regions were amplified from genomic DNA by means of the immunoSEQ Assay, a bias-controlled multiplex PCR. In the authors' own workflow: Nucleated cell counts per sample were estimated from amplification of reference gene primers within the assay. To quantify the absolute abundance of each unique TCRbeta CDR3 rearrangement, sequence reads were collapsed and filtered. Productive Simpson clonality was computed per sample as the square root of Simpson's diversity index over productive rearrangements. Not all clones reach the TCRdb copy of this immuneACCESS table, which keeps in-frame sequences only. Checked studies attribute under half of the gap to unresolved V genes and leave the rest unexplained. V and J calls and clone size are those listed in that table; D and trimming were worked out from the DNA. This sample is represented by a few hundred thousand clones; roughly 80% of them were singletons. Around 5.1% of the sample belongs to the ten largest clones.

This sample was taken from a study of blood T cell repertoires in COVID-19 (dated by TCRdb to 2020 to 2021). With regard to the full study: Samples covering the acute and convalescent phases of COVID-19 were provided by collaborators in the United States, Italy and Spain. The repertoires were released in a freely available public database meant as a resource for research on the immune response to SARS-CoV-2. The samples were drawn from the first 160 participants of the ongoing ImmuneRACE study and from 950 to 1,500 subjects provided by 6 global collaborators. Subjects who had been exposed to COVID-19, were actively infected with it, or had recovered from it provided the deeply sampled blood TCRbeta repertoires that made up the dataset. HLA class I and class II types, where available, came from metadata supplied by the sample provider rather than from assay-based typing. Sample metadata almost always included a de-identified subject ID, COVID-19 status, age in years and sex. The prospective study material was composed of cDNA or gDNA derived from T cells, B-cell-depleted T cells, or PBMCs. The study at large found these results: The amount of clinical and demographic metadata varied by source and participant and was provided uncurated.

Sequences were obtained from peripheral blood. The V gene is TRBV11-2 and the J gene is TRBJ2-7; 10 bases in the middle match TRBD2. This TCR derives from a human donor in a cohort sampled during active COVID-19. The CDR3 region has the sequence CASSLGLAGSYEQYF. The nucleotide sequence is TGTGCCAGCAGCTTAGGACTAGCGGGCTCCTACGAGCAGTACTTC.